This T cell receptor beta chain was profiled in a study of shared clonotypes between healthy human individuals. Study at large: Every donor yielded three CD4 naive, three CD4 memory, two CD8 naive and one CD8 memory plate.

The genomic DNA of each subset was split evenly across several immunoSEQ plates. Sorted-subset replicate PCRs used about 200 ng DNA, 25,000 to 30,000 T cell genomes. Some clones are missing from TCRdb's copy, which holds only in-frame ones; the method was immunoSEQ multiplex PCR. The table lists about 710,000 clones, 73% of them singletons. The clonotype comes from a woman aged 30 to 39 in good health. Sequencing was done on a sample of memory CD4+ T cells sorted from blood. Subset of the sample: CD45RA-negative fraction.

This CDR3 reads CASSPEQGLRTDTQYF. DNA for the CDR3: TGTGCCAGCAGCCCGGAACAGGGACTACGCACAGATACGCAGTATTTT. The chain is built from TRBV7-2 and TRBJ2-3; D perhaps matches TRBD2 (7 bases). The CDR3 runs 16 residues. The V gene lost 5 bases and the J gene lost 1 base, with 16 bases spanning the gap. Looked up from germline, CDR1 is SGHTA and CDR2 is FQGNSA.